The clone carrying this T cell receptor beta chain was found once. The antigen remains undetermined. Some clones are missing from TCRdb's copy, which holds only in-frame ones; the method was immunoSEQ multiplex PCR. This sample has around 2.1 million clones, with roughly 91% found just once. Germline CDR1 reads MNHEY; CDR2 reads SVGAGI. CDR3 length: 15 amino acids. V lost 2 bases and J 0 bases, leaving 7 bases between the germline ends. The data originate from a study of shared clonotypes between healthy human individuals. Selected positively for CCR7 and CD45RO-negative, naive CD8 cells excluded terminally differentiated effector memory CD45RA+ cells. Study outcomes and limitations: It was anticipated that sequencing depth would influence how many clonotypes donors shared.

The source is a man in his late teens or twenties in good health. Some clones in this sample may be carry-over from other donors' samples. The sequenced material came from naive CD8+ T cells from PBMCs. The chain has TRBV6-5 and TRBJ2-2; D is uncertain. The DNA for the CDR3 is TGTGCCAGCAGTTACAAACAGTCGAACACCGGGGAGCTGTTTTTT. Translating gives CASSYKQSNTGELFF.